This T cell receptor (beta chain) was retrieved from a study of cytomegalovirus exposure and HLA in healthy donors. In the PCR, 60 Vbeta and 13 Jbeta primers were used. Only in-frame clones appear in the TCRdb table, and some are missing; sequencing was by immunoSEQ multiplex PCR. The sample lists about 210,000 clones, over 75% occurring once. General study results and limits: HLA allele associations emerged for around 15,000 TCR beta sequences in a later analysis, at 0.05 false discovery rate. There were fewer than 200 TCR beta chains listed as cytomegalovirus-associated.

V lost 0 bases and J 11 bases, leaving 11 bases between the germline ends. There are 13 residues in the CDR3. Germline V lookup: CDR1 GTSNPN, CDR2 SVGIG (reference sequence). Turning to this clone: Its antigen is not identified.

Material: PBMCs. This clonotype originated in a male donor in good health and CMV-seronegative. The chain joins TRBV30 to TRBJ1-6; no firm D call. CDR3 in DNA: TGTGCCTGGAGTGTACGAGGCGGGCCACCCCTCCACTTT. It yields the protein CAWSVRGGPPLHF.